Given below is one T cell receptor beta chain in context. This sample stems from a study of blood T cell repertoires in COVID-19. Only in-frame clones appear in the TCRdb table, and some are missing; sequencing was by immunoSEQ multiplex PCR. Counted here are 70,000 or so clones, more than 75% occurring once; the ten biggest clones make up approximately 10%. The germline gives CDR1 MRHNA, CDR2 SNTAGT. The CDR3 is 15 amino acids. Trimming took 4 bases from V and 0 from J, leaving 11 bases between them. The sequence derives from a woman under 30 with acute or convalescent COVID-19. The sample was peripheral blood. The V and J genes are TRBV6-4 and TRBJ2-3; no clear D gene. The CDR3 region has the DNA TGTGCCAGCAGTGTAGATGGAGCTAGCACAGATACGCAGTATTTT. This translates into CASSVDGASTDTQYF.